What follows are 31 T cell receptor beta chains derived from one specimen sequenced in a study of blood T cell repertoires in COVID-19. Sequencing was performed with immunoSEQ multiplex PCR; in TCRdb, only in-frame clones are kept and a portion is missing. The data show under 250,000 clones, 80% to 95% seen once. Material for sequencing was peripheral blood. These receptors came from a man in his 60s with COVID-19, enrolled during active disease.

This chain links TRBV3-1 (or the pseudogene TRBV3-2) with TRBJ1-5; TRBD1 is a possible D gene (5 bases). CDR3 size: 13 residues. V lost 3 bases to trimming and J lost 6 bases, with 9 bases between them. In germline, CDR1 is LGHDT, CDR2 YNNKEL (reference sequence). CDR3 amino acids: CASSQGGAQPQHF. The CDR3 DNA sequence: TGTGCCAGCAGCCAGGGGGGTGCTCAGCCCCAGCATTTT.

The chain employs TRBV15 and TRBJ1-3, with TRBD1 matching over 7 bases. The CDR3 sequence is 16 residues long. The ends lost 5 bases at V and 4 bases at J; junction bases unmatched: 11. The V gene's germline CDR1 is LNHNV and CDR2 YYDKDF (reference sequence). CDR3 in amino acids: CATSWGRQGSGNTIYF. The DNA of the CDR3 is TGTGCCACCAGCTGGGGCCGACAGGGTTCAGGAAACACCATATATTTT.

This rearrangement joins TRBV5-6 to TRBJ1-1; D is unclear. The ends were cut back, 3 bases at V and 1 base at J, with 10 bases in the middle. Germline V lookup: CDR1 SGHDT, CDR2 YYEEEE. This CDR3 spans 14 amino acids. The CDR3 spells CASSYWAPNTEAFF. The DNA for the CDR3 is TGTGCCAGCAGCTACTGGGCACCGAACACTGAAGCTTTCTTT.

The rearrangement joins TRBV3-1 (or the pseudogene TRBV3-2) to TRBJ2-7, with 7 bases fitting TRBD1. Germline values: CDR1 LGHDT, CDR2 YNNKEL (reference sequence). The CDR3 sequence is 17 residues long. The J segment lost 2 bases and the V segment lost 1 base, leaving 11 bases of the junction unmatched. In nucleotides, the CDR3 is TGTGCCAGCAGCCAAGTCCGGATCCAGGGGGAACCCTACGAGCAGTACTTC. The encoded protein is CASSQVRIQGEPYEQYF.

The rearrangement joins TRBV27 to TRBJ1-1, with 7 bases matching TRBD1. Germline V gene data show CDR1 as MNHEY and CDR2 as SMNVEV (reference sequence). V lost 6 bases to trimming and J lost 1 base; unmatched junction nucleotides: 2. The CDR3 runs 13 residues. The CDR3 DNA is TGTGCCAGCAGCCGACAGGGGAACACTGAAGCTTTCTTT. Protein: CASSRQGNTEAFF.

The V and J genes are TRBV30 and TRBJ2-7; 7 positions match TRBD2. Germline V gene data show CDR1 as GTSNPN and CDR2 as SVGIG (reference sequence). V lost 2 bases and J lost 8; bases outside the gene matches: 6. CDR3 length: 12 residues. The CDR3 protein is CAWSSRREKQYF. The CDR3 nucleotides are TGTGCCTGGAGTTCTAGGCGGGAGAAGCAGTACTTC.

The genes are TRBV12-3 or TRBV12-4 and TRBJ2-2; no clear D. V was pared by 3 bases and J by 8 bases, with 4 bases between. This CDR3 has 11 amino acids. The CDR3 protein is CASSFLGELFF. CDR3 in DNA: TGTGCCAGCAGTTTTCTAGGGGAGCTGTTTTTT.

This chain joins TRBV28 and TRBJ2-7, with D hard to call. The CDR3 length is 15 residues. V gave up 3 bases and J gave up 6 bases, with 18 bases separating them. Germline V gene data show CDR1 as MDHEN and CDR2 as SYDVKM. CDR3 DNA sequence: TGTGCCAGCAGTTTTGGTCTCGTCAGGATCGCCGAGCAGTACTTC. Protein: CASSFGLVRIAEQYF.

The CDR3 protein is CASSQRGEDTQYF. In DNA, the CDR3 is TGTGCCAGCAGCCAGCGGGGGGAGGATACGCAGTATTTT. The chain joins TRBV3-1 (or the pseudogene TRBV3-2) to TRBJ2-3, with 8 bases aligning to TRBD2. CDR1 and CDR2 (germline): LGHDT, YNNKEL (reference sequence). The CDR3 has 13 residues. Unmatched junction bases numbered 2, after V lost 3 bases and J lost 6 bases.

The chain uses TRBV10-3 and TRBJ2-3; the match to TRBD2 covers 12 bases. This CDR3 is 15 amino acids long. Germline V CDR1 and CDR2: ENHRY, SYGVKD. With 6 bases clipped from V and 3 bases from J, the junction kept 4 bases outside the gene matches. The CDR3 spells CAISPLAGGTDTQYF. The DNA for the CDR3 is TGTGCCATCAGCCCGCTAGCGGGAGGGACAGATACGCAGTATTTT.

V usage is TRBV24-1 and J usage is TRBJ1-5; tentatively, D is TRBD1 (6 bases). Trimming shortened V by 3 bases and J by 0 bases, and 17 bases separated the two germline ends. The CDR3 length is 18 residues. Germline V gene data show CDR1 as KGHDR and CDR2 as SFDVKD. This CDR3 reads CATSDTKQGAASNQPQHF. The CDR3 nucleotides are TGTGCCACCAGTGATACTAAACAGGGAGCTGCTAGCAATCAGCCCCAGCATTTT.

V is TRBV7-3 and J is TRBJ2-1; TRBD2 matches at 8 bases. This CDR3 has 14 amino acids. Germline V CDR1 and CDR2: SGHTA, FQGTGA. V lost 5 bases and J lost 10; bases outside the gene matches: 10. The CDR3 spells CASSPGPTSAEQFF. The CDR3 coding sequence is TGTGCCAGCAGCCCCGGACCGACTAGCGCGGAGCAGTTCTTC.

The chain uses TRBV3-1 (or the pseudogene TRBV3-2) and TRBJ2-7, with D possibly being TRBD1 (6 bases). V lost 4 bases and J 3 bases, leaving 13 bases between the germline ends. CDR3 length: 14 residues. From germline, CDR1 is LGHDT and CDR2 YNNKEL (reference sequence). The CDR3 sequence is CASSPGQQDYEQYF. CDR3 DNA: TGTGCCAGCAGCCCTGGACAGCAGGACTACGAGCAGTACTTC.

The V call is TRBV28, the J call TRBJ2-7; TRBD2 matches 9 bases. J lost 7 bases, V lost 5 bases, and 12 bases had no gene match. Germline V gene lookup returns CDR1 MDHEN and CDR2 SYDVKM. This CDR3 contains 15 residues. In DNA, the CDR3 is TGTGCCAGCAGTGCTCCGGGACTAGCTCTGAGAGAGCAGTACTTC. Its protein is CASSAPGLALREQYF.

This rearrangement joins TRBV5-5 to TRBJ1-5; no clear D gene. The germline V and J ends were trimmed by 0 bases and 1 base, with 5 bases remaining between them. Germline V gene data show CDR1 as SGHKS and CDR2 as YYEKEE (reference sequence). CDR3 length equals 14 residues. CDR3 bases: TGTGCCAGCAGCTTGGGAGGCAGCAATCAGCCCCAGCATTTT. This translates into CASSLGGSNQPQHF. The full variable domain, completed using reference TRBV5-5 and TRBJ1-5, is DAGVTQSPTHLIKTRGQQVTLRCSPISGHKSVSWYQQVLGQGPQFIFQYYEKEERGRGNFPDRFSARQFPNYSSELNVNALLLGDSALYLCASSLGGSNQPQHFGDGTRLSIL.

The J gene is TRBJ1-3, the V gene TRBV6-6; D is uncertain. Looked up from germline, CDR1 is MNHNY and CDR2 is SVGAGI (reference sequence). Trimming took 7 bases from V and 0 from J, leaving 13 bases between them. The CDR3 has 15 residues. The CDR3 DNA reads TGTGCCAGCAACGACTTAAGCTTCTCTGGAAACACCATATATTTT. Translated, it gives CASNDLSFSGNTIYF.

The chain joins TRBV4-1 to TRBJ1-2; TRBD1 matches 9 bases. Trimming removed 1 base from V and 2 bases from J; junction bases left unmatched: 2. The germline V gene encodes CDR1 MGHRA and CDR2 YSYEKL. The CDR3 spans 15 residues. In DNA, the CDR3 is TGCGCCAGCAGCCAAGGCACAGGGGGCAACTATGGCTACACCTTC. Encoded protein: CASSQGTGGNYGYTF.

The V gene is TRBV20-1, the J gene TRBJ2-6; no reliable D call. Germline CDR1 and CDR2: DFQATT and SNEGSKA (reference sequence). The CDR3 is 14 amino acids. V was pared by 3 bases and J by 1 base, with 7 bases between. The CDR3 protein is CSASHGSGANVLTF. CDR3 DNA: TGCAGTGCTAGTCACGGGTCTGGGGCCAACGTCCTGACTTTC.

The J gene is TRBJ2-3, the V gene TRBV18, with 9 bases aligning to TRBD2. The CDR3 spans 15 residues. Trimming took 3 bases from V and 3 from J; bases not matched to a gene: 4. The germline gives CDR1 KGHSH, CDR2 LQKENI. The CDR3 DNA reads TGTGCCAGCTCACCGCGGGGGGGCTCGACAGATACGCAGTATTTT. This codes for CASSPRGGSTDTQYF.

This clone appeared a few times. The chain carries TRBV12-3 or TRBV12-4 and TRBJ1-3; D is undetermined. Trimming took 7 bases from V and 8 from J, leaving 6 bases between them. The CDR3 runs 10 residues. The CDR3 spells CASIQDTIYF. CDR3 in DNA: TGTGCCAGCATCCAGGACACCATATATTTT.

The sample holds a few counts of this clone. CDR3: CASSLVHTNQPQHF. For the CDR3, the DNA is TGTGCCAGCAGCTTGGTTCACACCAATCAGCCCCAGCATTTT. J is TRBJ1-5 and V is TRBV5-5; D gene unclear. Between the trimmed V and J ends, which lost 0 bases and 3 bases, there was a span of 7 bases. The CDR3 loop spans 14 amino acids. The germline V gene encodes CDR1 SGHKS and CDR2 YYEKEE (reference sequence).

The V gene is TRBV14, the J gene TRBJ2-4; maybe TRBD1 (5 bases). Per germline, CDR1 SGHDN and CDR2 FVKESK. V lost 1 base and J 2 bases, leaving 15 bases between the germline ends. The CDR3 spans 17 residues. The DNA for the CDR3 is TGTGCCAGCAGCCAAGCGGGCAGGGCCGCCACCAAAAACATTCAGTACTTC. Protein: CASSQAGRAATKNIQYF.

J is TRBJ1-1 and V is TRBV5-4; D may be TRBD1 (5 bases). Trimming removed 1 base at V and 1 base at J, with 8 bases between. The CDR3 runs to 14 residues. Germline CDR1 is SGHNT and CDR2 is YYREEE (reference sequence). For the CDR3, the DNA is TGTGCCAGCAGCTTGTCCCAGGGGAACACTGAAGCTTTCTTT. The encoded protein is CASSLSQGNTEAFF.

The genes are TRBV18 and TRBJ2-3; weak D call: TRBD2 (7 bases). V was trimmed by 2 bases and J by 5 bases, leaving 17 bases between them. The CDR3 is made up of 16 amino acids. Germline V CDR1 and CDR2: KGHSH, LQKENI. CDR3 in amino acids: CASSPGAAGAGDTQYF. The CDR3 DNA follows: TGTGCCAGCTCACCAGGGGCCGCGGGGGCTGGAGATACGCAGTATTTT. The full variable domain, with the rest looked up from reference TRBV18 and TRBJ2-3, is NAGVMQNPRHLVRRRGQEARLRCSPMKGHSHVYWYRQLPEEGLKFMVYLQKENIIDESGMPKERFSAEFPKEGPSILRIQQVVRGDSAAYFCASSPGAAGAGDTQYFGPGTRLTVL.

The chain is built from TRBV7-2 and TRBJ1-1; 7 nucleotides match TRBD1. Looked up from germline, CDR1 is SGHTA and CDR2 is FQGNSA. Trimming removed 2 bases from V and 4 bases from J; junction bases left unmatched: 4. The CDR3 totals 14 residues. The CDR3 DNA follows: TGTGCCAGCAGCTTAAACAGGGGAGCCACTGAAGCTTTCTTT. As protein: CASSLNRGATEAFF.

V usage is TRBV29-1 and J usage is TRBJ2-7; TRBD2 matches 7 bases. Germline CDR1 and CDR2: SQVTM and ANQGSEA. The V gene end was trimmed by 6 bases and the J gene end by 3 bases; junction bases not matched to a gene: 8. The CDR3 runs 13 residues. The CDR3: CSVVTSRNYEQYF. The CDR3 bases are TGCAGCGTCGTGACTAGCCGAAACTACGAGCAGTACTTC.

V and J are TRBV23-1 and TRBJ2-2; D unclear. TRBV23-1 is an ORF, and what it does is uncertain. The CDR3 runs to 14 residues. The V gene lost 4 bases and the J gene lost 7 bases, with 13 bases spanning the gap. The CDR3 bases are TGCGCCAGCAGTCTCAAAACAAATAACGGGGAGCTGTTTTTT. Its translation: CASSLKTNNGELFF.

This sequence joins TRBV15 and TRBJ1-5; TRBD1 is a possible D gene (6 bases). Germline V gene data show CDR1 as LNHNV and CDR2 as YYDKDF (reference sequence). The CDR3 loop spans 14 amino acids. V lost 3 bases, J lost 4 bases, and 10 bases lay in between. The CDR3 nucleotides are TGTGCCACCAGCAGTGACAGGCCTAATCAGCCCCAGCATTTT. Translating gives CATSSDRPNQPQHF.

The CDR3 coding sequence is TGTGCCAGCAGCGCCTACAGGGGTCCCTACGAGCAGTACTTC. It yields the protein CASSAYRGPYEQYF. The gene calls are TRBV7-3 and TRBJ2-7, with 7 bases matching TRBD1. The V segment lost 5 bases and the J segment 2 bases; nucleotides outside the gene matches: 6. CDR3 size: 14 residues. Germline V gene data show CDR1 as SGHTA and CDR2 as FQGTGA.

The chain joins TRBV6-6 to TRBJ1-1; 8 nucleotides match TRBD1. CDR3 length: 16 residues. J lost 0 bases, V lost 6 bases, and 9 bases had no gene match. Germline V lookup: CDR1 MNHNY, CDR2 SVGAGI (reference sequence). CDR3 sequence (DNA): TGTGCCAGCAGAGGGGACAGGAGTCACATGAACACTGAAGCTTTCTTT. Encoded protein: CASRGDRSHMNTEAFF.

V gene TRBV7-2 combines with J gene TRBJ2-2; D perhaps matches TRBD2 (6 bases). Germline V lookup: CDR1 SGHTA, CDR2 FQGNSA. The CDR3 spans 15 residues. Deletions cut 5 bases from V and 2 bases from J, with 12 bases between. CDR3 bases: TGTGCCAGCAGCCCAGCCGGGACTAACACCGGGGAGCTGTTTTTT. This encodes CASSPAGTNTGELFF. Supplemented by reference TRBV7-2 and TRBJ2-2, the full variable domain reads GAGVSQSPSNKVTEKGKDVELRCDPISGHTALYWYRQSLGQGLEFLIYFQGNSAPDKSGLPSDRFSAERTGGSVSTLTIQRTQQEDSAVYLCASSPAGTNTGELFFGEGSRLTVL.